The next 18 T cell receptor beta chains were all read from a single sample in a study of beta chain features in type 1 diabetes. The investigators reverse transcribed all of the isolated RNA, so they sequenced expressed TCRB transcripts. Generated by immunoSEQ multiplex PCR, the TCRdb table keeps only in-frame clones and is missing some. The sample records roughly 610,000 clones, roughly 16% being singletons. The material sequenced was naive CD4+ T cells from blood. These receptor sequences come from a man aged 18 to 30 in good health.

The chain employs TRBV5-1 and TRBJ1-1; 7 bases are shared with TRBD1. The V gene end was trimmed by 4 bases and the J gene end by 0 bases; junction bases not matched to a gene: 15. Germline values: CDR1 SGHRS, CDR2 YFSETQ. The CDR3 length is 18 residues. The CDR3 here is CASSLNPGGISLNTEAFF. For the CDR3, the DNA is TGCGCCAGCAGCCTGAACCCAGGGGGGATATCCTTGAACACTGAAGCTTTCTTT. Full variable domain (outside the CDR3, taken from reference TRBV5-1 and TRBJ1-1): KAGVTQTPRYLIKTRGQQVTLSCSPISGHRSVSWYQQTPGQGLQFLFEYFSETQRNKGNFPGRFSGRQFSNSRSEMNVSTLELGDSALYLCASSLNPGGISLNTEAFFGQGTRLTVV.

The CDR3 bases are TGTGCCAGCAGCCCGAGGGACAGAGCTAATGAGCAGTTCTTC. Translated: CASSPRDRANEQFF. The chain employs TRBV7-8 and TRBJ2-1; 7 bases match TRBD1. The CDR3 has 14 residues. V shed 5 bases and J 7 bases; nucleotides not matched to a gene: 8. From germline, CDR1 is SGHVS and CDR2 FQNEAQ.

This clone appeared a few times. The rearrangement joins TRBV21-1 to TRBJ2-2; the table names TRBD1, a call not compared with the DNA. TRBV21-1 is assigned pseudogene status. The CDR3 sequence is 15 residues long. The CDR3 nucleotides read TGTGCCAGCAGCAAGGACAGGGGGAACACCGGGGAGCTGTTTTTT. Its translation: CASSKDRGNTGELFF.

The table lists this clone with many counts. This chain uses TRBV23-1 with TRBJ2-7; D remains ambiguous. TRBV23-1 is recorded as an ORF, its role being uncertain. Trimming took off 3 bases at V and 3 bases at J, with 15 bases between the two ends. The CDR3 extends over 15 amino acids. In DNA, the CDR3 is TGCGCCAGCAGTCATGTGCAGCTCATCTACTACGAGCAGTACTTC. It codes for CASSHVQLIYYEQYF.

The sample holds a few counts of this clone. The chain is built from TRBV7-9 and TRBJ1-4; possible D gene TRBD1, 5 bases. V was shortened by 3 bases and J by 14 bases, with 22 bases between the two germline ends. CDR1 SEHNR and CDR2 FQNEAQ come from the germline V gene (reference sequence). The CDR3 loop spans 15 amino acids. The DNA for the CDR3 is TGTGCCAGCAGCTTCCCTAGACAACAGGAAACAAGGCTGTTTTTT. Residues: CASSFPRQQETRLFF.

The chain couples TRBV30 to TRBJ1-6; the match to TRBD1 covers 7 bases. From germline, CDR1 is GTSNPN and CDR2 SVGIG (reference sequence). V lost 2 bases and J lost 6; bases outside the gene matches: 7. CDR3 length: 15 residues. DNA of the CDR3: TGTGCCTGGAGTCGTACGACAGGGATTAATTCACCCCTCCACTTT. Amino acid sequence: CAWSRTTGINSPLHF. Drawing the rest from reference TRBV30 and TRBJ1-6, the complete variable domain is SQTIHQWPATLVQPVGSPLSLECTVEGTSNPNLYWYRQAAGRGLQLLFYSVGIGQISSEVPQNLSASRPQDRQFILSSKKLLLSDSGFYLCAWSRTTGINSPLHFGNGTRLTVT.

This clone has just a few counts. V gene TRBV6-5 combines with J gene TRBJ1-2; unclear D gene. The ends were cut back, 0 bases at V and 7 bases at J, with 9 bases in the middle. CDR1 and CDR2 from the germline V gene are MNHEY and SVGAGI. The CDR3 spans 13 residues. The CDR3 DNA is TGTGCCAGCAGTTACTCGAATGGGATTGGCTACACCTTC. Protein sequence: CASSYSNGIGYTF.

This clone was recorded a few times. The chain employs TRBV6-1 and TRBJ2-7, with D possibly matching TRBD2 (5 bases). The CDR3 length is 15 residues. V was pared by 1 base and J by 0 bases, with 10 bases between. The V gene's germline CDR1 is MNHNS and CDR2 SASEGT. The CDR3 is CASSEDQRSSYEQYF. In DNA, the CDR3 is TGTGCCAGCAGTGAAGACCAGCGGTCCTCCTACGAGCAGTACTTC.

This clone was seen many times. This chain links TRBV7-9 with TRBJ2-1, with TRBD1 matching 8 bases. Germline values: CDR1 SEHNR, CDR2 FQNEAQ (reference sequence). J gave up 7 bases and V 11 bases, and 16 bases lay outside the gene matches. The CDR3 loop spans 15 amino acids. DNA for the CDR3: TGTGCCTCCAAGCCGGATCAGGGGGCGCGGAATGAGCAGTTCTTC. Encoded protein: CASKPDQGARNEQFF.

CDR3 in DNA: TGCGCCAGCAGCCAAGGTGACAGGGGGCTGCGAAACACCATATATTTT. It is translated as CASSQGDRGLRNTIYF. The rearrangement joins TRBV4-3 to TRBJ1-3; 10 bases line up with TRBD1. The CDR3 spans 16 residues. The J segment lost 5 bases and the V segment lost 1 base, leaving 5 bases of the junction unmatched. The germline V gene has CDR1 LGHNA and CDR2 YSLEER.

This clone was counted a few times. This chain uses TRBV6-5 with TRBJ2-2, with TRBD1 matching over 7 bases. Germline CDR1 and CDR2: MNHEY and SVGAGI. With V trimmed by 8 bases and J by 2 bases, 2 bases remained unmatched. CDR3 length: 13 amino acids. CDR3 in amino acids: CASRTGNTGELFF. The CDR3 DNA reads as TGTGCCAGCCGGACAGGCAACACCGGGGAGCTGTTTTTT.

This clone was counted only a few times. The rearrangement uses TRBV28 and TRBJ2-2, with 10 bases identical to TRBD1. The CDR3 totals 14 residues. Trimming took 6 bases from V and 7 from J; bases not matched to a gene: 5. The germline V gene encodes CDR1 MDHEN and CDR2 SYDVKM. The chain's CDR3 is CASSLTGGGGELFF. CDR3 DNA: TGTGCCAGCAGCCTGACAGGGGGCGGCGGGGAGCTGTTTTTT. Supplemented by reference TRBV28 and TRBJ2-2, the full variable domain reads DVKVTQSSRYLVKRTGEKVFLECVQDMDHENMFWYRQDPGLGLRLIYFSYDVKMKEKGDIPEGYSVSREKKERFSLILESASTNQTSMYLCASSLTGGGGELFFGEGSRLTVL.

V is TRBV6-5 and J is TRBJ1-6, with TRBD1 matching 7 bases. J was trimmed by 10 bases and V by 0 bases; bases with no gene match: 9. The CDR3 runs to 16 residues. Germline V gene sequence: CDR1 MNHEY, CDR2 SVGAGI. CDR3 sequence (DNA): TGTGCCAGCAGTTACTCGAGGACAGGCGGAGGATCACCCCTCCACTTT. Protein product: CASSYSRTGGGSPLHF.

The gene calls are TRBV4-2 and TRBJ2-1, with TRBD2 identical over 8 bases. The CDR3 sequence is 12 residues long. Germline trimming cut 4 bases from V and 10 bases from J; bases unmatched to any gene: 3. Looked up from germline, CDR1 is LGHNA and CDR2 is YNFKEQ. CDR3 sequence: CASSPAGEEQFF. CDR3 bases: TGTGCCAGCAGCCCAGCGGGAGAGGAGCAGTTCTTC.

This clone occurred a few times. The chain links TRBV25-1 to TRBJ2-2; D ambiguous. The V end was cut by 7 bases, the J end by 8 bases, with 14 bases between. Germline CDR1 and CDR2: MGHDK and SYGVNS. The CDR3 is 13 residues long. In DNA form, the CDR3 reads TGTGCCAGCATTGGTGATTTTCGGGGGGAGCTGTTTTTT. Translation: CASIGDFRGELFF.

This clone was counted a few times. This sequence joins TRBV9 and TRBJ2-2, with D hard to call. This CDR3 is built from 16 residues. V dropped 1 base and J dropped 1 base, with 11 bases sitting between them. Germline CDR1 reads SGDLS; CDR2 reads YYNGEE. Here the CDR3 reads CASSVSSSLNTGELFF. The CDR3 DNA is TGTGCCAGCAGCGTATCAAGTTCTCTGAACACCGGGGAGCTGTTTTTT.

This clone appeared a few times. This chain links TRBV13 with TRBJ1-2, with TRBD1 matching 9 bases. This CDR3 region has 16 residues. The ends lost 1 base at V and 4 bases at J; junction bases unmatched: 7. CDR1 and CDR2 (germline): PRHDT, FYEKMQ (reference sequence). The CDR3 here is CASSLDRTGVGYGYTF. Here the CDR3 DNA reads TGTGCCAGCAGCTTAGACAGGACAGGGGTAGGCTATGGCTACACCTTC. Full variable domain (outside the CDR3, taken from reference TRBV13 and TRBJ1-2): AAGVIQSPRHLIKEKRETATLKCYPIPRHDTVYWYQQGPGQDPQFLISFYEKMQSDKGSIPDRFSAQQFSDYHSELNMSSLELGDSALYFCASSLDRTGVGYGYTFGSGTRLTVV.

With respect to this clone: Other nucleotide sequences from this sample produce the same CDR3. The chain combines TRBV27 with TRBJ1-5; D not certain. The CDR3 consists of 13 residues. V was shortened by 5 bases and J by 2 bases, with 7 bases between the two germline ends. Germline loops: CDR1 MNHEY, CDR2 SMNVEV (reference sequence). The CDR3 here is CASSRQGNQPQHF. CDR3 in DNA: TGTGCCAGCAGTCGGCAGGGCAATCAGCCCCAGCATTTT.